The 8 T cell receptor beta chains reported below all come from one sample, sequenced in a study of T cells in Graves' hyperthyroidism and ophthalmopathy. TCR beta CDR3 region amplification was performed from RNA transcripts. An initial round of RT-PCR targeting the TCR CDR3 relied on the HTBI primer set. MiXCR, run by TCRdb on the multiplex PCR reads, gives a single entry per CDR3 protein. The sample includes 350,000 to 400,000 distinct CDR3 sequences, about 18% of them seen just once. The sequenced sample consisted of blood. These receptors were obtained from a woman aged 18-29 years with Graves' hyperthyroidism.

This chain connects TRBV7-2 to TRBJ1-5; D not certain. CDR3 length: 13 residues. Germline values: CDR1 SGHTA, CDR2 FQGNSA. V lost 5 bases and J lost 3, with 8 bases in between. Here the CDR3 reads CASSLVANQPQHF. CDR3 coding DNA: TGTGCCAGCAGCCTAGTCGCCAATCAGCCCCAGCATTTT.

The chain combines TRBV12-3 or TRBV12-4 with TRBJ1-1; possible D gene TRBD1, 6 bases. V was pared by 3 bases and J by 3 bases, with 11 bases between. The CDR3 extends over 14 amino acids. The CDR3 coding sequence is TGTGCCAGCAGTTTTTGGGAGGGGGACACTGAAGCTTTCTTT. Its protein is CASSFWEGDTEAFF.

This clonotype has a count of ten or more. The rearrangement joins TRBV30 to TRBJ2-7; possible D gene TRBD2, 5 bases. This CDR3 is 15 amino acids long. Germline CDR1 and CDR2: GTSNPN and SVGIG (reference sequence). The V end was cut by 0 bases, the J end by 1 base, with 13 bases between. The CDR3 DNA follows: TGTGCCTGGAGTGTACTAGGGCATCGGTCCTACGAGCAGTACTTC. It is translated as CAWSVLGHRSYEQYF.

A note on this clonotype: This CDR3 fails to terminate in the conserved phenylalanine or tryptophan, so it likely reflects a read error. This chain connects TRBV19 to TRBJ1-5; D perhaps matches TRBD1 (5 bases). Trimming cost V 1 base and J 7 bases, with 14 bases left between them. The CDR3 has 15 residues. CDR1 is LNHDA, CDR2 SQIVND, per germline (reference sequence). The CDR3 nucleotides are TGTGCCAGTAGTATAGGAACAGGCGAGGGGCAGCCCCAGCATTTG. It codes for CASSIGTGEGQPQHL.

This clonotype came up many times. The chain links TRBV13 to TRBJ2-5; 7 nucleotides agree with TRBD1. V dropped 8 bases and J dropped 2; count of bases not matched to a gene: 5. CDR1 is PRHDT and CDR2 is FYEKMQ in the germline V gene (reference sequence). The CDR3 consists of 13 residues. Here the CDR3 DNA reads TGTGCCAGCGGCTGGGGACAGCAAGAGACCCAGTACTTC. It is translated as CASGWGQQETQYF.

At least ten counts were recorded for this clonotype. The V call is TRBV5-1, the J call TRBJ2-7; D remains ambiguous. The CDR3 length is 14 residues. Trimming removed 4 bases at V and 2 bases at J, with 13 bases between. Per the germline V gene, CDR1 is SGHRS and CDR2 is YFSETQ. The CDR3 DNA reads as TGCGCCAGCAGCCTCGCAGGAATAGCCTACGAGCAGTACTTC. Translation gives CASSLAGIAYEQYF.

This clonotype was counted between two and nine times. The chain links TRBV5-1 to TRBJ1-2; D may be TRBD1 (5 bases). CDR3 length: 18 amino acids. Trimming pared 1 base from V and 1 base from J, leaving 20 bases between. CDR1 and CDR2 from the germline V gene are SGHRS and YFSETQ. The CDR3 is CASSLRSRQPAFNYGYTF. CDR3 bases: TGCGCCAGCAGCTTGAGGTCCCGACAGCCAGCTTTTAACTATGGCTACACCTTC.

This clonotype came up many times. This chain uses TRBV18 with TRBJ1-1; no definite D call. From germline, CDR1 is KGHSH and CDR2 LQKENI. Between the trimmed V and J ends, which lost 3 bases and 8 bases, there was a span of 7 bases. The CDR3 spans 11 residues. The CDR3 DNA is TGTGCCAGCTCACCGACTGGCGAAGCTTTCTTT. Its protein is CASSPTGEAFF.